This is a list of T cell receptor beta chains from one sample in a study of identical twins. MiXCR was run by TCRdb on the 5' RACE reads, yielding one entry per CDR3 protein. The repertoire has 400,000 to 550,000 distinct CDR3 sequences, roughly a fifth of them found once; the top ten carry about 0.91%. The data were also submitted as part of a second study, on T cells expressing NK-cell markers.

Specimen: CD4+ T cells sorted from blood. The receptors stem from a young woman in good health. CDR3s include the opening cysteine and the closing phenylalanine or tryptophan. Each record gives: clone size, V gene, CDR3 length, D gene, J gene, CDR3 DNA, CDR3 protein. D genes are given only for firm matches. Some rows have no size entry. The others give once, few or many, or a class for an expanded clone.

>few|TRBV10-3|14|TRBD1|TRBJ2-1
TGTGCCATCAACCAACAGGGGGCAGGGAATGAGCAGTTCTTC
CAINQQGAGNEQFF
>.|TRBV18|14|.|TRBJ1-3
TGTGCCAGCTCACCGACGGCGGAAGGAAACACCATATATTTT
CASSPTAEGNTIYF
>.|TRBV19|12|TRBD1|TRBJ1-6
TGTGCCAGTCGAGGGGGCGCTTCACCCCTCCACTTT
CASRGGASPLHF
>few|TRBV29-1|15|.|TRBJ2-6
TGCAGCGTTTACCCCGGCGGCTCTGGGGCCAACGTCCTGACTTTC
CSVYPGGSGANVLTF
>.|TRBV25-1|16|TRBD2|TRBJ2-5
TGTGCCAGCAGCCCAAAGGGGCTAGCGGGGGGAGAGACCCAGTACTTC
CASSPKGLAGGETQYF
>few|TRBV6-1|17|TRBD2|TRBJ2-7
TGTGCCAGCAGATCATTCGGGACTAGCGGGAACTCCTACGAGCAGTACTTC
CASRSFGTSGNSYEQYF
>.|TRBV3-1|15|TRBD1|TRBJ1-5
TGTGCCAGCAGCTTCCGACAGGGCCTCAATCAGCCCCAGCATTTT
CASSFRQGLNQPQHF
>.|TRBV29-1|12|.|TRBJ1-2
TGCAGCGCGGCCGGGATCGACTATGGCTACACCTTC
CSAAGIDYGYTF
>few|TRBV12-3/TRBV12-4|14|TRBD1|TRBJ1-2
TGTGCCAGCAGTCCTTGGACAGGGGGCTATGGCTACACCTTC
CASSPWTGGYGYTF
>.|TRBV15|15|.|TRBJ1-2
TGTGCCACCAGCAGAGGACAGGCCTATAACTATGGCTACACCTTC
CATSRGQAYNYGYTF
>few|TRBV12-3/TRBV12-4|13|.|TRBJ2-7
TGTGCCAGCAGGTTCAGTAGCATGAGGGAGCAGTACTTC
CASRFSSMREQYF
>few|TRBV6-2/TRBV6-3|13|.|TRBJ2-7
TGTGCCAGCAGTGAGGACTCCTCCTACGAGCAGTACTTC
CASSEDSSYEQYF
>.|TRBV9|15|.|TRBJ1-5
TGTGCCAGCAGCGTAGAGGGACTAGCATCAGATACGCAGCATTTT
CASSVEGLASDTQHF
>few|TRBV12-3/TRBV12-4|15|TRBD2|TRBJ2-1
TGTGCCAGCAGTTTTTTGCGGGGGGGCCCCAATGAGCAGTTCTTC
CASSFLRGGPNEQFF
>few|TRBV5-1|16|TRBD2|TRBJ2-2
TGCGCCAGCAGTTTTAGGACTAGCCATCCTACTGGGGAGCTGTTTTTT
CASSFRTSHPTGELFF
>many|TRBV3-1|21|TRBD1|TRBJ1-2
TGTGCCAGCAGCCAAGATAGTAAGGGACAGTGGCAATCCCTCTCGGGCTATGGCTACACCTTC
CASSQDSKGQWQSLSGYGYTF